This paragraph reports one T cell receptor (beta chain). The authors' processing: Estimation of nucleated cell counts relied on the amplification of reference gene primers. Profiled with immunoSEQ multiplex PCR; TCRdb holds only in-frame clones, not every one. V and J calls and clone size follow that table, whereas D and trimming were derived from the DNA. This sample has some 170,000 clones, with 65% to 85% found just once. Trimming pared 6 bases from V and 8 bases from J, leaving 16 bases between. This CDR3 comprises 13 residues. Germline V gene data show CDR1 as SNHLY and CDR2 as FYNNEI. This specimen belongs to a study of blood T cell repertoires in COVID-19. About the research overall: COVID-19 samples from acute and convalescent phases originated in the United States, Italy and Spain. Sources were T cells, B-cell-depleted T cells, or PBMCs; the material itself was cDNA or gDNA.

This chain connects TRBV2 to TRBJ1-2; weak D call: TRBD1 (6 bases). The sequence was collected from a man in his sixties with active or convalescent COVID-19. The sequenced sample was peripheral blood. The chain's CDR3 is CASRGTGFVGYTF. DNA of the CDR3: TGTGCCAGCAGGGGTACAGGGTTTGTCGGCTACACCTTC.